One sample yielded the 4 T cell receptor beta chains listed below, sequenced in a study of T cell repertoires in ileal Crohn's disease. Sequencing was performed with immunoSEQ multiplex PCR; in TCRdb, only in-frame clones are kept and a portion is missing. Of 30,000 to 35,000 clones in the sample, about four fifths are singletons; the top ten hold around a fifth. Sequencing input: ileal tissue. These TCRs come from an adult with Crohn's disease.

Here the CDR3 DNA reads TGTGCCAGCAGTATTCAGCCCGGGACACCTTCGTACTTC. Its protein is CASSIQPGTPSYF. This chain uses TRBV6-5 with TRBJ2-5; D is possibly TRBD1 (6 bases). Germline CDR1 MNHEY, CDR2 SVGAGI. Trimming removed 5 bases at V and 13 bases at J, with 20 bases between. This CDR3 is 13 amino acids long.

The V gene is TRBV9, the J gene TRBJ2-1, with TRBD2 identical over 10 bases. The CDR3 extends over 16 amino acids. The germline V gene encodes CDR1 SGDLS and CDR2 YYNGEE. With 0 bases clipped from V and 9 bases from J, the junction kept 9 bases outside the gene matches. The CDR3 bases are TGTGCCAGCAGCGTAGAGGAGCTAGCGGGAGATTGTGAGCAGTTCTTC. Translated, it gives CASSVEELAGDCEQFF.

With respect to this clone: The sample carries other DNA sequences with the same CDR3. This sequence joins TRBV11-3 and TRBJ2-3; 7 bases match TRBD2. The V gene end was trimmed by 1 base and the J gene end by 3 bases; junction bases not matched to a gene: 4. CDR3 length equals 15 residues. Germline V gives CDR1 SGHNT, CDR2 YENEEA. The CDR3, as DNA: TGTGCCAGCAGCTTAGGGGCGCGGGGGACAGATACGCAGTATTTT. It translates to CASSLGARGTDTQYF.

The CDR3 nucleotides read TGTGCCAGCAGTTACGATGGGACGGGGGCTGAAGCTTTCTTT. Residues: CASSYDGTGAEAFF. V gene TRBV6-6 combines with J gene TRBJ1-1, with D perhaps TRBD1 (5 bases). Germline CDR1 MNHNY, CDR2 SVGAGI (reference sequence). CDR3 size: 14 residues. Deletions cut 2 bases from V and 6 bases from J, with 13 bases between.